The clone carrying this T cell receptor (beta chain) was counted a single time. Its antigen is as yet unknown. CDR3 length: 14 amino acids. From germline, CDR1 is SGHTA and CDR2 FQGNSA. With V trimmed by 1 base and J by 5 bases, 2 bases remained unmatched. Both subsets, CD45RA+ naive and CD45RA-negative memory, were split from the CD4+ cells. These data are taken from a study of shared clonotypes between healthy human individuals. General study results and limits: Only blood samples were collected, and tissue repertoires likely differ. For naive CD4 cells, 4% to 6% of clonotypes were shared across a handful of donors.

The data were produced by immunoSEQ multiplex PCR, yet TCRdb's version contains in-frame clones alone and is incomplete. The table has about 2.4 million clones, more than 80% seen once. The V call is TRBV7-2, the J call TRBJ1-5, with 7 bases matching TRBD1. The receptor's source is a man between 18 and 29 years old in good health. Sequencing was carried out using naive CD4+ T cells sorted from blood. Subset defined: CD45RA+ positively selected. This CDR3 is CASSLVTGDQPQHF. As DNA, the CDR3 is TGTGCCAGCAGCTTAGTAACAGGGGATCAGCCCCAGCATTTT.